Sequencing of this TCR beta chain was carried out in a study of Graves' ophthalmopathy and Graves' hyperthyroidism. The CDR3 is made up of 13 amino acids. V was clipped by 8 bases and J by 3 bases, with 11 bases between them. Germline lookup yields CDR1 MNHEY and CDR2 SVGAGI. For repertoire sequencing, the TCR beta CDR3 regions were amplified from RNA transcripts. Scientists carried out first-round RT-PCR using HTBI primers and then a second-round multiplex PCR. TCRdb fed the multiplex PCR reads into MiXCR, producing one record per CDR3 protein. The data contain 450,000 or so distinct CDR3 sequences, 13% to 15% of them seen just once; the ten biggest clones take up roughly 10%. There are many counts of this clonotype.

The TCR sequence derives from a woman in her twenties or thirties with Graves' ophthalmopathy. The gene calls are TRBV6-5 and TRBJ1-5; TRBD1 might be the D (5 bases). The material sequenced was blood. CDR3 DNA: TGTGCCAGCCGGAGGGGCCCCAATCAGCCCCAGCATTTT. Protein product: CASRRGPNQPQHF.